What follows are 16 T cell receptor beta chains derived from one specimen sequenced in a study of breast tumors, draining lymph nodes, adjacent tissues. Samples came from axillary lymph nodes draining the breast cancer. TCRdb analysed the multiplex PCR reads with MiXCR anew, one entry per CDR3 protein. The sample holds around 130,000 distinct CDR3 sequences, about 20% seen once. Sample: axillary lymph node tissue. These receptors were collected from a female donor with breast cancer. Some clones in this sample may be carry-over from other donors' samples.

This clonotype has at least ten counts. V usage is TRBV5-1 and J usage is TRBJ2-7; TRBD1 matches 11 bases. The CDR3 has 13 amino acids. With 4 bases clipped from V and 7 bases from J, the junction kept 4 bases outside the gene matches. Germline V gene data show CDR1 as SGHRS and CDR2 as YFSETQ. Here the CDR3 reads CASSQGQGDEQYF. The CDR3 nucleotides are TGCGCCAGCAGCCAGGGACAGGGGGATGAGCAGTACTTC.

As regards this clonotype: A read error may explain this, as a much larger clone is one base away. This rearrangement joins TRBV20-1 to TRBJ2-3, with D possibly TRBD2 on 5 matching bases. The V gene's germline CDR1 is DFQATT and CDR2 SNEGSKA (reference sequence). The CDR3 loop spans 15 amino acids. V dropped 4 bases and J dropped 0 bases, with 14 bases sitting between them. The CDR3 DNA follows: TGCAGTGCTATAAGCGGTGTTCCTAGCACAGATACGCAGTATTTT. Translated: CSAISGVPSTDTQYF.

This clonotype was picked up many times. The V and J genes are TRBV2 and TRBJ1-4; D is uncertain. CDR3 length: 13 residues. Germline-derived CDR1 and CDR2 are SNHLY and FYNNEI. Trimming stripped 5 bases from V and 0 bases from J, with 4 bases between. Here the CDR3 DNA reads TGTGCCAGCAGTTTCTCAACTAATGAAAAACTGTTTTTT. It encodes CASSFSTNEKLFF.

At least ten counts were recorded for this clonotype. CDR3 coding DNA: TGCGCCAGCAGCCAAGAGCACAGGGGGCAATACGAGCAGTACTTC. Translation: CASSQEHRGQYEQYF. V is TRBV4-1 and J is TRBJ2-7; 9 bases line up with TRBD1. CDR3 length: 15 residues. Germline trimming cut 0 bases from V and 4 bases from J; bases unmatched to any gene: 4. Germline CDR1 MGHRA, CDR2 YSYEKL.

The sample holds many counts of this clonotype. The CDR3 DNA sequence: TGTGCCATCAGTGGAGGGACAGCTAATTCACCCCTCCACTTT. Translation gives CAISGGTANSPLHF. This chain links TRBV10-3 with TRBJ1-6; TRBD1 matches 7 bases. V gave up 4 bases and J gave up 6 bases; unmatched junction bases: 3. CDR1 is ENHRY and CDR2 is SYGVKD in the germline V gene. The CDR3 length is 14 residues.

This clonotype was counted many times. This chain links TRBV11-2 with TRBJ2-7; the D gene is possibly TRBD2 (7 bases). Trimming cost V 5 bases and J 4 bases, with 18 bases left between them. The length of the CDR3 is 15 residues. Per the germline V gene, CDR1 is SGHAT and CDR2 is FQNNGV. The CDR3 DNA is TGTGCCAGCAGCCGCATGGGGGGGCGGAATTACGAGCAGTACTTC. Translation gives CASSRMGGRNYEQYF.

The gene calls are TRBV20-1 and TRBJ1-1, with 8 bases lining up with TRBD1. V dropped 6 bases and J dropped 5; count of bases not matched to a gene: 14. This CDR3 is built from 15 residues. Germline assignment: CDR1 DFQATT and CDR2 SNEGSKA (reference sequence). CDR3 residues: CSATGGYWGGTEAFF. The CDR3 DNA is TGCAGTGCCACAGGGGGTTATTGGGGGGGGACTGAAGCTTTCTTT.

Concerning this clonotype itself: Just one base apart from a much larger clone, this may be a read error. J is TRBJ2-2 and V is TRBV7-9, with 7 positions matching TRBD1. CDR1 is SEHNR, CDR2 FQNEAQ, per germline (reference sequence). The CDR3 contains 13 residues. In nucleotides, the CDR3 is TGTGCCAGCAGTTCTGAGGGGGCCGGGGAGCTGTCTTTT. Translating it yields CASSSEGAGELSF.

In regard to this clonotype: Possible read error: a much larger clone is one base away. The V and J genes are TRBV29-1 and TRBJ2-1; D is unresolved. CDR1 and CDR2 from the germline V gene are SQVTM and ANQGSEA. There are 16 residues in the CDR3. CDR3: CGVEDLLELSYNEQFF. CDR3 sequence (DNA): TGCGGCGTTGAAGACCTTCTTGAACTCTCCTACAATGAGCAGTTCTTC.

In its sample, this clonotype was seen many times. J is TRBJ1-2 and V is TRBV28; 8 positions match TRBD1. CDR3 length: 15 residues. The germline gives CDR1 MDHEN, CDR2 SYDVKM. Trimming removed 2 bases from V and 4 bases from J; junction bases left unmatched: 6. This chain's CDR3 is CASSLPQGASYGYTF. The CDR3 region has the DNA TGTGCCAGCAGTTTACCTCAGGGGGCTAGCTATGGCTACACCTTC.

Many counts were recorded for this clonotype. The chain links TRBV5-6 to TRBJ2-7; TRBD1 might be the D (6 bases). The V end lost 2 bases, the J end lost 0 bases, and 24 bases lay between the germline ends. The CDR3 is made up of 19 amino acids. In germline, CDR1 is SGHDT, CDR2 YYEEEE. The CDR3 here is CASSFLIIISGENSYEQYF. The CDR3 DNA sequence: TGTGCCAGCAGCTTTTTAATAATTATCTCAGGGGAGAACTCCTACGAGCAGTACTTC.

This clonotype was seen repeatedly, ten times or more. The J gene is TRBJ1-3, the V gene TRBV7-9; 8 bases align to TRBD1. Trimming cost V 5 bases and J 0 bases; bases outside gene matches: 9. Looked up from germline, CDR1 is SEHNR and CDR2 is FQNEAQ (reference sequence). The CDR3 is 17 residues long. The CDR3 nucleotides are TGTGCCAGCAGCCAGAATGACAGGGGAGTCTCTGGAAACACCATATATTTT. Protein: CASSQNDRGVSGNTIYF.

There are many counts of this clonotype. The chain has TRBV6-1 and TRBJ2-1; D assignment may be TRBD1 or TRBD2 (5 bases each). V gave up 2 bases and J gave up 5 bases, with 10 bases separating them. The CDR3 covers 14 residues. Germline V gene sequence: CDR1 MNHNS, CDR2 SASEGT. The DNA for the CDR3 is TGTGCCAGCAGTGAAATTCTGGGGGACAATGAGCAGTTCTTC. Its translation is CASSEILGDNEQFF.

This clonotype was detected many times. The V gene is TRBV20-1, the J gene TRBJ1-2, with 10 bases identical to TRBD1. Germline V gene data show CDR1 as DFQATT and CDR2 as SNEGSKA (reference sequence). This CDR3 has 12 residues. V was pared by 6 bases and J by 8 bases, with 6 bases of the junction left unmatched. The CDR3 here is CSARDRGRGYTF. DNA of the CDR3: TGCAGTGCCCGGGACAGGGGTCGGGGCTACACCTTC.

This clonotype was detected many times. This rearrangement joins TRBV7-6 to TRBJ2-1, with D unclear. Germline assignment: CDR1 SGHVS and CDR2 FNYEAQ. The CDR3 sequence is 14 residues long. V lost 7 bases to trimming and J lost 3 bases, with 13 bases between them. DNA for the CDR3: TGTGCCAGCATCCCGCGGACGGACTACAATGAGCAGTTCTTC. Amino acid sequence: CASIPRTDYNEQFF.

Notes on this clonotype: Possible read error: a much larger clone is one base away. V and J are TRBV28 and TRBJ2-7; D uncertain. Trimming pared 6 bases from V and 3 bases from J, leaving 9 bases between. CDR3 length equals 12 residues. The germline gives CDR1 MDHEN, CDR2 SYDVKM. CDR3 sequence: CASRRTDYEQYF. Written as DNA, the CDR3 is TGTGCCAGCAGACGGACCGACTACGAGCAGTACTTC.